The sequence of this T cell receptor (beta chain) was determined in a study of T cells in Graves' hyperthyroidism and ophthalmopathy. Background on the study: The initial diagnosis was the point when peripheral blood was collected, ahead of any treatment.

This clonotype came up many times. Amplified TCR beta CDR3 regions derived from RNA transcripts. HTBI primers were the set used in a first-round RT-PCR of the TCR CDR3. TCRdb re-analysed the multiplex PCR reads in MiXCR, keeping a single row per CDR3 protein. This repertoire shows hundreds of thousands of distinct CDR3 sequences, more than 15% found once; its top ten account for 14%. There are 14 residues in the CDR3. Germline V lookup: CDR1 MNHNS, CDR2 SASEGT. V was pared by 7 bases and J by 0 bases, with 6 bases of the junction left unmatched. Graves' hyperthyroidism is called stable when ophthalmopathy does not progress within 18 months. These patients, aged 18 to 65, had recently diagnosed hyperthyroidism lasting under 2 months.

Sequencing was performed on blood. The sequence was obtained from a young woman with Graves' hyperthyroidism. V and J are TRBV6-1 and TRBJ2-7, with 7 bases aligning to TRBD2. CDR3 loop: CASILGGSSYEQYF. In DNA form, the CDR3 reads TGTGCCAGCATCCTTGGCGGGAGCTCCTACGAGCAGTACTTC.